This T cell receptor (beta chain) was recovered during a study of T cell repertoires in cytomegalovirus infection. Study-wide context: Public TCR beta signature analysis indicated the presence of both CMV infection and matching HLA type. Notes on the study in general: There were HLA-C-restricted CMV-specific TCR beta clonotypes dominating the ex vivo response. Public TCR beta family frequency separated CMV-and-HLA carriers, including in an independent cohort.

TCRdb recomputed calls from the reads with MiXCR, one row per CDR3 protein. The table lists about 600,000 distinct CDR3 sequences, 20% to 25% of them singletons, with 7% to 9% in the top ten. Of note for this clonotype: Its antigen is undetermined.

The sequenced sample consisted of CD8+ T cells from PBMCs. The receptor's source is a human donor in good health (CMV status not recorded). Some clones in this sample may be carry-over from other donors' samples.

The CDR3: CASSRREGVAHEQYF. For the CDR3, the DNA is TGTGCCAGCAGCCGGCGTGAGGGAGTAGCCCACGAGCAGTACTTC. The genes are TRBV6-6 and TRBJ2-7, with D possibly matching TRBD2 (5 bases). V shed 6 bases and J shed 5 bases, with 20 bases lying between them. The germline gives CDR1 MNHNY, CDR2 SVGAGI (reference sequence). The CDR3 contains 15 residues.